Shown below are 2 T cell receptor beta chains from a single sample sequenced in a study of monozygotic twins with inflammatory bowel disease. TCRdb reprocessed the 5' RACE reads, keeping one entry per CDR3 protein, no DNA. The sample table sets out about 440,000 distinct CDR3 sequences. Sample: blood. These receptors originate from a human donor with ulcerative colitis or Crohn's disease, or a healthy co-twin of an affected twin (not recorded which).

CDR3: CASSQVEESSYNEQFF. V usage is TRBV4-1 and J usage is TRBJ2-1. Per the germline V gene, CDR1 is MGHRA and CDR2 is YSYEKL. The CDR3 sequence is 16 residues long.

V usage is TRBV5-1 and J usage is TRBJ2-1; with no DNA, the TCRdb D assignment of TRBD2 cannot be verified. The germline CDR1 and CDR2 sequences are SGHRS and YFSETQ. The CDR3 length is 16 residues. The CDR3 reads CASSLGGGGSYNEQFF. The full variable domain, in which reference TRBV5-1 and TRBJ2-1 provide the parts outside the CDR3, is KAGVTQTPRYLIKTRGQQVTLSCSPISGHRSVSWYQQTPGQGLQFLFEYFSETQRNKGNFPGRFSGRQFSNSRSEMNVSTLELGDSALYLCASSLGGGGSYNEQFFGPGTRLTVL.